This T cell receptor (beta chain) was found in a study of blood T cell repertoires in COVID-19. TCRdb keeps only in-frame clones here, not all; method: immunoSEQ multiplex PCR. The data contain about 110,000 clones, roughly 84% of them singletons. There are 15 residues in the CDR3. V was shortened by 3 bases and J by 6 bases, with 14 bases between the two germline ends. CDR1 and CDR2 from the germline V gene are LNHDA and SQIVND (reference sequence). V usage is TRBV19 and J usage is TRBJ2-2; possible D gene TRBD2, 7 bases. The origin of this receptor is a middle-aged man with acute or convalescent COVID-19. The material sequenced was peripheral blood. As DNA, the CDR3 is TGTGCCAGTAGTATGCGAGGGGGGGACCCCGGGGAGCTGTTTTTT. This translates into CASSMRGGDPGELFF.